A single sample is the source of the 5 T cell receptor beta chains below, sequenced in a study of T cells in Graves' hyperthyroidism and ophthalmopathy. Using RNA transcripts as the source, TCR beta CDR3 regions were amplified. HTBI primers drove first-round RT-PCR of the TCR CDR3. TCRdb itself ran the multiplex PCR reads through MiXCR, one entry per CDR3 protein. The data show about 560,000 distinct CDR3 sequences, more than 45% seen once. Input material: peripheral blood or thyroid tissue (not recorded which). The receptors derive from a woman younger than 35 with Graves' hyperthyroidism.

The chain is built from TRBV7-2 and TRBJ2-5; 9 bases line up with TRBD2. Germline V gives CDR1 SGHTA, CDR2 FQGNSA. This CDR3 is built from 14 residues. V shed 4 bases and J 3 bases; nucleotides not matched to a gene: 3. The CDR3 region has the DNA TGTGCCAGCAGCTGGGCGGGAGGGGAAGAGACCCAGTACTTC. As protein: CASSWAGGEETQYF.

The CDR3 DNA sequence: TGTGCCAGCAGTTTAGGGGTAAATTCACCCCTCCACTTT. Translating it yields CASSLGVNSPLHF. V is TRBV6-5 and J is TRBJ1-6, with D perhaps matching TRBD1 (5 bases). Germline assignment: CDR1 MNHEY and CDR2 SVGAGI. V was trimmed by 4 bases and J by 7 bases, leaving 8 bases between them. CDR3 size: 13 residues.

This clonotype was detected many times. This chain joins TRBV7-6 and TRBJ2-7; D is undetermined. CDR1 and CDR2 from the germline V gene are SGHVS and FNYEAQ. The CDR3 contains 13 residues. V was cut by 4 bases and J by 1 base, with 8 bases left in between. CDR3 loop: CASSSGSSYEQYF. CDR3 DNA sequence: TGTGCCAGCAGCTCGGGCTCATCCTACGAGCAGTACTTC.

The rearrangement uses TRBV24-1 and TRBJ2-7; the match to TRBD2 covers 13 bases. CDR3 length: 16 amino acids. Trimming took 4 bases from V and 2 from J; bases not matched to a gene: 4. CDR1 is KGHDR, CDR2 SFDVKD, per germline. CDR3 sequence reads: CATSETGLAGAYEQYF. Written as DNA, the CDR3 is TGTGCCACCAGTGAGACAGGACTAGCGGGGGCCTACGAGCAGTACTTC.

In its sample, this clonotype was seen once. This sequence may be a read error, since a much larger clone differs from it by one base. This rearrangement joins TRBV2 to TRBJ2-5; 12 bases line up with TRBD2. The CDR3 extends over 13 amino acids. V dropped 4 bases and J dropped 7; count of bases not matched to a gene: 1. The V gene's germline CDR1 is SNHLY and CDR2 FYNNEI. The CDR3 DNA is TGTGCCAGCAGTGGGACTAGCGGGGTGACCCAGTACTTC. This gives the protein CASSGTSGVTQYF.